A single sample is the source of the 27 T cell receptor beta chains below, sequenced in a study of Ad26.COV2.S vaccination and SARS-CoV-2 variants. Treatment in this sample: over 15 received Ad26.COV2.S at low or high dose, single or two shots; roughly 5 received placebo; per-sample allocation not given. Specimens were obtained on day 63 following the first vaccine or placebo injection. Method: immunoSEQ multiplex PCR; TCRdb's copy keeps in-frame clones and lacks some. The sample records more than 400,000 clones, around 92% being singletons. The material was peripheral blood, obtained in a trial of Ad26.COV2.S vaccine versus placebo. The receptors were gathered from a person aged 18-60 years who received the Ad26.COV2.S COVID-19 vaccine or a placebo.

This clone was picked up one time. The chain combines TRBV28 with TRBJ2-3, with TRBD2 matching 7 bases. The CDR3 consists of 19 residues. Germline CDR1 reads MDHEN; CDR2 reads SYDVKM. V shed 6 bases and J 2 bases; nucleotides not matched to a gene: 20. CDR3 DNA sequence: TGTGCCAGCAGCTCCCCCCTTTATAATTTGGCGGGGGACACAGATACGCAGTATTTT. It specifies CASSSPLYNLAGDTDTQYF.

The CDR3 nucleotides are TGTGCCAGTAGTATTTGGGTGGGCACCAATCAGCCCCAGCATTTT. Encoded protein: CASSIWVGTNQPQHF. V and J are TRBV19 and TRBJ1-5; D is ambiguous. Germline loops: CDR1 LNHDA, CDR2 SQIVND (reference sequence). The CDR3 is 15 amino acids. V dropped 3 bases and J dropped 3 bases, with 12 bases sitting between them.

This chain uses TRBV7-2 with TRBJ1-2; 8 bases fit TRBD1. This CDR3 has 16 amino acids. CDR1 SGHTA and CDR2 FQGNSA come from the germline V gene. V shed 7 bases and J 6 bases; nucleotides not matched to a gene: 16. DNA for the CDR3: TGTGCCAGCATGCCCCTGGTCCTCCACAGGGGGGATGGCTACACCTTC. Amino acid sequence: CASMPLVLHRGDGYTF.

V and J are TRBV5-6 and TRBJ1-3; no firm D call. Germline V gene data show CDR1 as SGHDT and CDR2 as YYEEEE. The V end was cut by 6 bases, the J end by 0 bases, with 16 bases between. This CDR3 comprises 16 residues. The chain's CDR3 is CASTRGFVGSGNTIYF. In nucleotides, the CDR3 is TGTGCCAGCACGCGAGGGTTCGTCGGCTCTGGAAACACCATATATTTT.

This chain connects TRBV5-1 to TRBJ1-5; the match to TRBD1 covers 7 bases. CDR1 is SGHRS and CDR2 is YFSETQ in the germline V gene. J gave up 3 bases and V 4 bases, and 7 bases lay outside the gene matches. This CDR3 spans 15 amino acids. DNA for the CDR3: TGCGCCAGCAGCCCCTCCACAGGGGCCAATCAGCCCCAGCATTTT. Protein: CASSPSTGANQPQHF.

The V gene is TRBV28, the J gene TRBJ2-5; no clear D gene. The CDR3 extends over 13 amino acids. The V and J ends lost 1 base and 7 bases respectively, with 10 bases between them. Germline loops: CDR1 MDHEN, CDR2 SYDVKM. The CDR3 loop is CASSLFPSRTQYF. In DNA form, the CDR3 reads TGTGCCAGCAGTTTATTCCCCAGCAGGACCCAGTACTTC.

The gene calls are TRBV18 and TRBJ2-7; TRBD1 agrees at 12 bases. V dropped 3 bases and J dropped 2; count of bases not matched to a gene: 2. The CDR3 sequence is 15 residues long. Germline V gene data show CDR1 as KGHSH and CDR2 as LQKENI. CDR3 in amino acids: CASSPGTGGTYEQYF. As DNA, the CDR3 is TGTGCCAGCTCACCCGGGACAGGGGGCACCTACGAGCAGTACTTC. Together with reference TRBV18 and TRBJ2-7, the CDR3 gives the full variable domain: NAGVMQNPRHLVRRRGQEARLRCSPMKGHSHVYWYRQLPEEGLKFMVYLQKENIIDESGMPKERFSAEFPKEGPSILRIQQVVRGDSAAYFCASSPGTGGTYEQYFGPGTRLTVT.

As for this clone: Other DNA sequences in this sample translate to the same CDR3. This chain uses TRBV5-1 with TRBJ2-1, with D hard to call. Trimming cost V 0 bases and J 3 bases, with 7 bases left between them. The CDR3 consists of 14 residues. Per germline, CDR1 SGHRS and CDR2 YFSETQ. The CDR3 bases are TGCGCCAGCAGCTTGGGGGGTAGCTACAATGAGCAGTTCTTC. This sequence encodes CASSLGGSYNEQFF. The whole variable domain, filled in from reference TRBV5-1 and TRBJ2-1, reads KAGVTQTPRYLIKTRGQQVTLSCSPISGHRSVSWYQQTPGQGLQFLFEYFSETQRNKGNFPGRFSGRQFSNSRSEMNVSTLELGDSALYLCASSLGGSYNEQFFGPGTRLTVL.

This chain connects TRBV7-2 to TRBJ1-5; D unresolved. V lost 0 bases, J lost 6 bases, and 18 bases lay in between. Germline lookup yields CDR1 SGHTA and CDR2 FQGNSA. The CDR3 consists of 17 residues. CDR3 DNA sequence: TGTGCCAGCAGCTTAGCTTTGAGTTCGGGGTCGTTTCAGCCCCAGCATTTT. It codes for CASSLALSSGSFQPQHF.

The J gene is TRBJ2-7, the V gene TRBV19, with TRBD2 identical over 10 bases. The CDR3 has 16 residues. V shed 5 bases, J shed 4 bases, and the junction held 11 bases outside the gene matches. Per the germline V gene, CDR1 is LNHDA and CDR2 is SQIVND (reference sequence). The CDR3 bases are TGTGCCAGTAGTCCTTTTGGAAGCGGGGGGGGTTACGAGCAGTACTTC. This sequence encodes CASSPFGSGGGYEQYF. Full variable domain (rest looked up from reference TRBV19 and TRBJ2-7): DGGITQSPKYLFRKEGQNVTLSCEQNLNHDAMYWYRQDPGQGLRLIYYSQIVNDFQKGDIAEGYSVSREKKESFPLTVTSAQKNPTAFYLCASSPFGSGGGYEQYFGPGTRLTVT.

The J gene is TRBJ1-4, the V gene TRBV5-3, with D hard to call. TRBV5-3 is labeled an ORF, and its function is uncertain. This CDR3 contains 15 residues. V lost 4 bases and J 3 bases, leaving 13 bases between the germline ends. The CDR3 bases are TGTGCCAGAAGCCCGTCGCGGAAGGCTAATGAAAAACTGTTTTTT. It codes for CARSPSRKANEKLFF.

CDR3 sequence reads: CASNDRYCDPNRDRGCGYTF. In DNA, the CDR3 is TGTGCCAGTAACGATAGGTATTGTGATCCCAACCGCGACAGGGGATGTGGCTACACCTTC. The chain couples TRBV19 to TRBJ1-2; 8 nucleotides match TRBD1. Trimming cost V 7 bases and J 7 bases; bases outside gene matches: 29. Per the germline V gene, CDR1 is LNHDA and CDR2 is SQIVND (reference sequence). This CDR3 has 20 residues.

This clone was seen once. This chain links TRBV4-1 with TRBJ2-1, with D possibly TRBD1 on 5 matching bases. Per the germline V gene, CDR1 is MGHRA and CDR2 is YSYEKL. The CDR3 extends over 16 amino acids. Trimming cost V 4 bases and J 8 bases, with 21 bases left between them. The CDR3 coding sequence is TGCGCCAGCAGCCCAGAGACAGTCCTCTATGGTGATGAGCAGTTCTTC. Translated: CASSPETVLYGDEQFF.

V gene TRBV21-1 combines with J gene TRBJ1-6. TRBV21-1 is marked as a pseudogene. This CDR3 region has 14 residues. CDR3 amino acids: CASSKAPIGSPLHF. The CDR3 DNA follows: TGTGCCAGCAGCAAAGCACCGATTGGTTCACCCCTCCACTTT.

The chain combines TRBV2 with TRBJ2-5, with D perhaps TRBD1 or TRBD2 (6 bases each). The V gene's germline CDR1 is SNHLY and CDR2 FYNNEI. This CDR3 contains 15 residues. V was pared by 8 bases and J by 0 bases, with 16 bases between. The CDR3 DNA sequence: TGTGCCAGCCCTGAAGTGGAGGGGGACCAAGAGACCCAGTACTTC. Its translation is CASPEVEGDQETQYF.

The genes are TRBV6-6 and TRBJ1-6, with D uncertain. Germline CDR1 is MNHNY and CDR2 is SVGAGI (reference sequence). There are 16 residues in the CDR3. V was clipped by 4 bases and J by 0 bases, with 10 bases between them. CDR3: CASSSSAGSYNSPLHF. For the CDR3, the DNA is TGTGCCAGCAGTTCCAGTGCGGGCTCCTATAATTCACCCCTCCACTTT.

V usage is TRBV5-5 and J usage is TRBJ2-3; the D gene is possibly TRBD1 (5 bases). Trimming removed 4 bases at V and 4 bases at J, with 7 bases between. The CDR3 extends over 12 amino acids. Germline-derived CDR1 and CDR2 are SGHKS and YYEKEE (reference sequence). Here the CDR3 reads CASSPTADTQYF. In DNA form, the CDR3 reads TGTGCCAGCAGCCCGACAGCAGATACGCAGTATTTT.

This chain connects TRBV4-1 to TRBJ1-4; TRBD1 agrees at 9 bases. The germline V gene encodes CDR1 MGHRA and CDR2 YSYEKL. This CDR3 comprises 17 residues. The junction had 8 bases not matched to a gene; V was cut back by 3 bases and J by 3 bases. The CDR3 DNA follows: TGCGCCAGCAGCCAGGGCCGGGACAGGGCGGCTAATGAAAAACTGTTTTTT. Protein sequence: CASSQGRDRAANEKLFF.

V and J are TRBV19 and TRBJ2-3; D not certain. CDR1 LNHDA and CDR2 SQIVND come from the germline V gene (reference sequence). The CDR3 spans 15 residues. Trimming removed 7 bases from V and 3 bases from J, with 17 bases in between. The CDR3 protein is CASTWGDRRTDTQYF. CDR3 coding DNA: TGTGCCAGTACCTGGGGTGACCGGCGAACAGATACGCAGTATTTT.

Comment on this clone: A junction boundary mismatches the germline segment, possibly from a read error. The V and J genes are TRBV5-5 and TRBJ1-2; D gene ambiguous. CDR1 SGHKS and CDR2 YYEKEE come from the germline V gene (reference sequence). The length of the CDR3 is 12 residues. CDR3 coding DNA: TGTGCCAGCAGTTTGGGGAACTATGGCTACACCTTC. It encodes CASSLGNYGYTF.

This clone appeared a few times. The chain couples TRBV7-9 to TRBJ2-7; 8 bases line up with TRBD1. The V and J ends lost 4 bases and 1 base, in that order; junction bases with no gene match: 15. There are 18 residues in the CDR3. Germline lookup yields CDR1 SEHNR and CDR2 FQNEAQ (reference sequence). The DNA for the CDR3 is TGTGCCAGCAGCTCCTGGGACGGTAGACAGGGGAGGTCCTACGAGCAGTACTTC. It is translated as CASSSWDGRQGRSYEQYF. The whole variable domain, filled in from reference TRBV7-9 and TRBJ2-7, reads DTGVSQNPRHKITKRGQNVTFRCDPISEHNRLYWYRQTLGQGPEFLTYFQNEAQLEKSRLLSDRFSAERPKGSFSTLEIQRTEQGDSAMYLCASSSWDGRQGRSYEQYFGPGTRLTVT.

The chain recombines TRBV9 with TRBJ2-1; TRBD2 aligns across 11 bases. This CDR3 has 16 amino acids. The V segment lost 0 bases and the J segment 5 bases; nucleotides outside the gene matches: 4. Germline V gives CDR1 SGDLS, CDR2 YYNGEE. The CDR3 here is CASSVGGTSGNNEQFF. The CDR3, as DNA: TGTGCCAGCAGCGTAGGGGGGACTAGCGGAAACAATGAGCAGTTCTTC.

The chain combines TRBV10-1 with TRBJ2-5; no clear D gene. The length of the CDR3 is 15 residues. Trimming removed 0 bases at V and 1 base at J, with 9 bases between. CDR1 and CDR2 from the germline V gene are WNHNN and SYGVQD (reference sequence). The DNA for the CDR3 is TGCGCCAGCAGTGAGTCGACGAGGTCCCAAGAGACCCAGTACTTC. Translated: CASSESTRSQETQYF.

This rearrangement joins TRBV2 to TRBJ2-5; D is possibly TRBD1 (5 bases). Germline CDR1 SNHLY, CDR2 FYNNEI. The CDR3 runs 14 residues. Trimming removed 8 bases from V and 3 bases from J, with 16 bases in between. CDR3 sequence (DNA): TGTGCCAGCGCTTTTGGGGCAGGGAAAGAGACCCAGTACTTC. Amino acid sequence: CASAFGAGKETQYF.

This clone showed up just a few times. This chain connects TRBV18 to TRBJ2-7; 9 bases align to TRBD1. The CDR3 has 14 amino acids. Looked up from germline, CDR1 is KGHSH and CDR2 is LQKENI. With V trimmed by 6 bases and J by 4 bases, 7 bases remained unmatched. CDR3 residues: CASSRTGEHYEQYF. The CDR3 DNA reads TGTGCCAGCTCCAGGACAGGGGAGCATTACGAGCAGTACTTC.

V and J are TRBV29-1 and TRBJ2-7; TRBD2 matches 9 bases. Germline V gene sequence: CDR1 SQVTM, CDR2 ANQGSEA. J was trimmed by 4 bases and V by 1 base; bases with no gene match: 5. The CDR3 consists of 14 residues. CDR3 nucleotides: TGCAGCGTTGAAGGATTAGCGGGGGTTTACGAGCAGTACTTC. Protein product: CSVEGLAGVYEQYF.

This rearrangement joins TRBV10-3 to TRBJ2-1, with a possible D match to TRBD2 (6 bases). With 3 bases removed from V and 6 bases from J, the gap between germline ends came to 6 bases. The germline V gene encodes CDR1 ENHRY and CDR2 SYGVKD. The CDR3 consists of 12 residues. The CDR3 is CAISELANEQFF. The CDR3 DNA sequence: TGTGCCATCAGTGAACTAGCCAATGAGCAGTTCTTC.